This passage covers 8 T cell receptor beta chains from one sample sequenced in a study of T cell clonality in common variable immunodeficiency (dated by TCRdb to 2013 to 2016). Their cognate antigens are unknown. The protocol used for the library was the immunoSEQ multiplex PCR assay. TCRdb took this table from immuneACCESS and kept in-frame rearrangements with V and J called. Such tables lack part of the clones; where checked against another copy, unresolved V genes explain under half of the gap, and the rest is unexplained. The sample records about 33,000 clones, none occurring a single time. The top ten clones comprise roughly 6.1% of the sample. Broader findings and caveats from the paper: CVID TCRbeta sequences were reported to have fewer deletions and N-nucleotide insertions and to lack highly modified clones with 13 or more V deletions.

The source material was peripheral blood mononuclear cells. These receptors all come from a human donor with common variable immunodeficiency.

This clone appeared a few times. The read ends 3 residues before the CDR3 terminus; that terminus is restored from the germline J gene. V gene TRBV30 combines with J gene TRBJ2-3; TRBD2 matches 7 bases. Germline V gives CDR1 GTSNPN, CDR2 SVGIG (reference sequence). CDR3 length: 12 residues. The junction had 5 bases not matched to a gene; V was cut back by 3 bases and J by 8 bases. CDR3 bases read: TGTGCCTGGAGCCAGACTAGCCGTACG. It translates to CAWSQTSRT. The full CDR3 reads CAWSQTSRTQYF.

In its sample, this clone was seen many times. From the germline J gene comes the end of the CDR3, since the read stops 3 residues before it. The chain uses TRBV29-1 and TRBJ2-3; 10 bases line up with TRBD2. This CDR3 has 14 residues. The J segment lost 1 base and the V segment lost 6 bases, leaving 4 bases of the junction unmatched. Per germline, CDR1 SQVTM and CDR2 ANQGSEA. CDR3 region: CSVPSGGGTDTQYF. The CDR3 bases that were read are TGCAGCGTACCTAGCGGGGGCGGCACAGATACG.

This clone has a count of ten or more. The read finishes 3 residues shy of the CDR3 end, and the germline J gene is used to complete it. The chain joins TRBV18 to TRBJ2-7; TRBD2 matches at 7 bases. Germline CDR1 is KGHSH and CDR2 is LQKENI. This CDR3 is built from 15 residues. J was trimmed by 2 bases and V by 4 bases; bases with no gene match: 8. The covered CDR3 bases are TGTGCCAGCTCACTGCTGGCGGGAGAACCCTACGAG. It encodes CASSLLAGEPYE. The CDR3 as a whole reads CASSLLAGEPYEQYF. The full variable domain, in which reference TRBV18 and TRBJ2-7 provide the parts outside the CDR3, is NAGVMQNPRHLVRRRGQEARLRCSPMKGHSHVYWYRQLPEEGLKFMVYLQKENIIDESGMPKERFSAEFPKEGPSILRIQQVVRGDSAAYFCASSLLAGEPYEQYFGPGTRLTVT.

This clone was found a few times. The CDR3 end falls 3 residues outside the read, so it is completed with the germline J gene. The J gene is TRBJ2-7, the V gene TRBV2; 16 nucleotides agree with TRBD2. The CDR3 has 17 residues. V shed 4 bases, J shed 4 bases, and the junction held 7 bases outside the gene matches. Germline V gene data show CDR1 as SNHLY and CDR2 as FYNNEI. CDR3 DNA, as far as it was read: TGTGCCAGCAGTGTTGGGACTAGCGGGGGGGCTTCTTACGAG. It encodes CASSVGTSGGASYE. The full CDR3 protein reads CASSVGTSGGASYEQYF.

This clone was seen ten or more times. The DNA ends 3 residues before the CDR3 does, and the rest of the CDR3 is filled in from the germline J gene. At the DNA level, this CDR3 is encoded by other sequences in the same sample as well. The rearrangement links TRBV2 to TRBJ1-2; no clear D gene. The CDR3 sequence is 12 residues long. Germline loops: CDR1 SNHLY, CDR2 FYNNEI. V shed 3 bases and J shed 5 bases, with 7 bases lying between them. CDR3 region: CASSDRGYGYTF. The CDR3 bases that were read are TGTGCCAGCAGTGACCGGGGTTATGGC.

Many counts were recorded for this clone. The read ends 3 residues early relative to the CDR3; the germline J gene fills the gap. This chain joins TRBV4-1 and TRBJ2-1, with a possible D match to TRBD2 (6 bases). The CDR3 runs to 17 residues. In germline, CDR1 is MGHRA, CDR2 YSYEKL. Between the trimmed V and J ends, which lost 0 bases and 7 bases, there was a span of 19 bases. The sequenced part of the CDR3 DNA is TGCGCCAGCAGCCAAGAAATCGCGGCTAGCGTCGGGAATGAG. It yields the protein CASSQEIAASVGNE. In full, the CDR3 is CASSQEIAASVGNEQFF.

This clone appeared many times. The part of the CDR3 DNA that was read is TGTGCCAGCAGCGTAGGACAGTATAATTCACCC. Translated: CASSVGQYNSP. The full CDR3 protein reads CASSVGQYNSPLHF. This chain uses TRBV9 with TRBJ1-6, with a possible D match to TRBD1 (5 bases). Read sequence stops 3 residues before the CDR3 end, and the germline J gene provides the missing end. Germline CDR1 SGDLS, CDR2 YYNGEE. Trimming shortened V by 0 bases and J by 4 bases, and 5 bases separated the two germline ends. The CDR3 extends over 14 amino acids.

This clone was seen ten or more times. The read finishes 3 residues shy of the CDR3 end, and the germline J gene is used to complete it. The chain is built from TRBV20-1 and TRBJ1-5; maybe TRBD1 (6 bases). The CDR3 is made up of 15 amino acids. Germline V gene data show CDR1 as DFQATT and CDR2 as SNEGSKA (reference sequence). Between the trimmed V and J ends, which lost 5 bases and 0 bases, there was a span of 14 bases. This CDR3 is CSAHSAGDSNQPQHF. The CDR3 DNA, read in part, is TGCAGTGCTCACTCGGCAGGGGATAGCAATCAGCCC.